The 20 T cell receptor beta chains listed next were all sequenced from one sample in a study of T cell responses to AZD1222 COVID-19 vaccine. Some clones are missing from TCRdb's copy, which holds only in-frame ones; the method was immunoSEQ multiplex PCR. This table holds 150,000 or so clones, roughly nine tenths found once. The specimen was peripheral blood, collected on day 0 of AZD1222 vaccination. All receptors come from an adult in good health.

Here the CDR3 reads CASSPQEGVREKLFF. The CDR3 nucleotides read TGTGCCAGCTCACCACAGGAGGGCGTAAGGGAAAAACTGTTTTTT. The chain is built from TRBV18 and TRBJ1-4; no clear D. There are 15 residues in the CDR3. Germline V CDR1 and CDR2: KGHSH, LQKENI. V was trimmed by 1 base and J by 8 bases, leaving 14 bases between them.

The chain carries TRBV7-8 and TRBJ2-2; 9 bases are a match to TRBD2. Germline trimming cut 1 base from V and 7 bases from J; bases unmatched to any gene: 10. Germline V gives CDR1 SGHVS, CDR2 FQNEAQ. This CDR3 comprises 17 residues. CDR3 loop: CASSLVGTSTANGELFF. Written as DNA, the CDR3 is TGTGCCAGCAGCTTAGTTGGGACTAGCACAGCAAACGGGGAGCTGTTTTTT. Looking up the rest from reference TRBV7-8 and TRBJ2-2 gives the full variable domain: GAGVSQSPRYKVAKRGQDVALRCDPISGHVSLFWYQQALGQGPEFLTYFQNEAQLDKSGLPSDRFFAERPEGSVSTLKIQRTQQEDSAVYLCASSLVGTSTANGELFFGEGSRLTVL.

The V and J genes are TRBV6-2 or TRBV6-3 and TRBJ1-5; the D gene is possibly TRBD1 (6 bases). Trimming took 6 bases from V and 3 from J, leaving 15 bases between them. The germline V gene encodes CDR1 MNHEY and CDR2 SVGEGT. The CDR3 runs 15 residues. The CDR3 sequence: CASSFGTKSNQPQHF. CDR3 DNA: TGTGCCAGCAGCTTTGGGACAAAGTCCAATCAGCCCCAGCATTTT.

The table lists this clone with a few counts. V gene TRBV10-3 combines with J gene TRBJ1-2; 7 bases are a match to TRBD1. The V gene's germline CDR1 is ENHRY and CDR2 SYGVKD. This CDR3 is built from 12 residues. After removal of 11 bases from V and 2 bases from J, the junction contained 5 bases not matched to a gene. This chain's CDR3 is CAVSTGNYGYTF. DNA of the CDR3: TGTGCCGTTTCGACAGGGAACTATGGCTACACCTTC.

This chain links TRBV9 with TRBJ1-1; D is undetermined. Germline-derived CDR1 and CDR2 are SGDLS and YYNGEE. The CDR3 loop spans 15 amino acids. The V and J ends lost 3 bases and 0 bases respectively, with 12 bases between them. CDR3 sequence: CASSGSDGVNTEAFF. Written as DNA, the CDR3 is TGTGCCAGCAGCGGATCGGACGGGGTGAACACTGAAGCTTTCTTT.

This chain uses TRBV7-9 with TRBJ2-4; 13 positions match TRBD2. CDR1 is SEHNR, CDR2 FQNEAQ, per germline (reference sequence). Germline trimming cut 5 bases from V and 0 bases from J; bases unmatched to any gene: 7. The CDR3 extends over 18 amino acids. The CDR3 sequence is CASSPTSGRAAAKNIQYF. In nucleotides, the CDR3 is TGTGCCAGCAGCCCCACTAGCGGGAGGGCCGCAGCCAAAAACATTCAGTACTTC. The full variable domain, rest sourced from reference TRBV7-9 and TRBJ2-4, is DTGVSQNPRHKITKRGQNVTFRCDPISEHNRLYWYRQTLGQGPEFLTYFQNEAQLEKSRLLSDRFSAERPKGSFSTLEIQRTEQGDSAMYLCASSPTSGRAAAKNIQYFGAGTRLSVL.

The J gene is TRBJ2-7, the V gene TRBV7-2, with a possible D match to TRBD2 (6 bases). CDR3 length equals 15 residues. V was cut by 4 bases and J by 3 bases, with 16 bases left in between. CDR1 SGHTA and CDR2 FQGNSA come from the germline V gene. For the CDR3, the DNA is TGTGCCAGCAGCTATGGCGGGATCCCCCTCTACGAGCAGTACTTC. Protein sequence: CASSYGGIPLYEQYF.

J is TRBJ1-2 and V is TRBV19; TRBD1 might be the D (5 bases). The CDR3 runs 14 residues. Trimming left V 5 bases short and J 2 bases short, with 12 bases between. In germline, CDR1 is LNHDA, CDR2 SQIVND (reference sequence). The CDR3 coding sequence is TGTGCCAGTAGTTTCGGGGCGCCGAACTATGGCTACACCTTC. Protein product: CASSFGAPNYGYTF.

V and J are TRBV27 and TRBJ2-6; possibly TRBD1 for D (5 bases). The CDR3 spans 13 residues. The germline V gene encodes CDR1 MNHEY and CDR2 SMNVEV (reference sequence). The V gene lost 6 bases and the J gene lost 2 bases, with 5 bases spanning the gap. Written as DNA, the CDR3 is TGTGCCAGCAGAGGGGCTGGGGCCAACGTCCTGACTTTC. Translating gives CASRGAGANVLTF.

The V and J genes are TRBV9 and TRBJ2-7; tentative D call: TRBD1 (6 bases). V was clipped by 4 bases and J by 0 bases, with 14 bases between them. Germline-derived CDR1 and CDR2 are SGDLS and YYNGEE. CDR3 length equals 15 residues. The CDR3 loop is CASSPGTSRSYEQYF. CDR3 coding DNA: TGTGCCAGCAGCCCGGGGACAAGCCGCTCCTACGAGCAGTACTTC.

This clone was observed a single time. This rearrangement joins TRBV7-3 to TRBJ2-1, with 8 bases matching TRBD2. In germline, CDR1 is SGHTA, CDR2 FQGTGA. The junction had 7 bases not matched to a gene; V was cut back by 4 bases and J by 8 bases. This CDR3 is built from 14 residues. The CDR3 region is CASSSATSVDEQFF. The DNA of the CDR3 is TGTGCCAGCAGCTCCGCGACTAGCGTCGATGAGCAGTTCTTC.

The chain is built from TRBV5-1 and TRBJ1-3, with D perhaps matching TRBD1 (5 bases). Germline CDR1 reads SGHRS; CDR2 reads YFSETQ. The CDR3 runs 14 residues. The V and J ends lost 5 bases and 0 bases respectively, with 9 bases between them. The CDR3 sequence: CASREGSSGNTIYF. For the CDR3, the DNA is TGCGCCAGCAGGGAGGGGAGCTCTGGAAACACCATATATTTT.

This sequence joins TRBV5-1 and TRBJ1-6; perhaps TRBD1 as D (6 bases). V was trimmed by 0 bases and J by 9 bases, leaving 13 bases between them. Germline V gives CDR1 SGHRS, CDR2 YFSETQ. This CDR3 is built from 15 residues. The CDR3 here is CASSLEGDHSSPLHF. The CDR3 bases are TGCGCCAGCAGCTTGGAGGGGGATCACTCTTCACCCCTCCACTTT.

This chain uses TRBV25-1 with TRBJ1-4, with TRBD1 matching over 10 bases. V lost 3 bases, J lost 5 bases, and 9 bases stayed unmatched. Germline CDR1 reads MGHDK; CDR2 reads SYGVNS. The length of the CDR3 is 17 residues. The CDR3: CASSDVLGDRGNEKLFF. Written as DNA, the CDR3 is TGTGCCAGCAGTGATGTCCTCGGGGACAGGGGCAATGAAAAACTGTTTTTT.

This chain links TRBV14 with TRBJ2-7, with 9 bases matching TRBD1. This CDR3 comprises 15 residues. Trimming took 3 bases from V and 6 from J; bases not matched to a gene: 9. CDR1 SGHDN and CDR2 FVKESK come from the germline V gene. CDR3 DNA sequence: TGTGCCAGCAGCCATACCCCGGGACAGGGATTCGAGCAGTACTTC. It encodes CASSHTPGQGFEQYF.

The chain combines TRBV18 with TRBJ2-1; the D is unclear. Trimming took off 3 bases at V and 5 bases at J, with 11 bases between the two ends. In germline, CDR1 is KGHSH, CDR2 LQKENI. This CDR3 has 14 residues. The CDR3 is CASSPKNSNNEQFF. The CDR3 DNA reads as TGTGCCAGCTCACCTAAGAATTCCAACAATGAGCAGTTCTTC.

CDR3 nucleotides: TGTGCCATCAGTGAGTCCGGCAGGGGCGCCGTGAGGACCCAGTACTTC. Its translation is CAISESGRGAVRTQYF. The chain combines TRBV10-3 with TRBJ2-5, with D maybe TRBD1 (6 bases). The CDR3 sequence is 16 residues long. The germline V gene encodes CDR1 ENHRY and CDR2 SYGVKD. V was shortened by 0 bases and J by 7 bases, with 18 bases between the two germline ends.

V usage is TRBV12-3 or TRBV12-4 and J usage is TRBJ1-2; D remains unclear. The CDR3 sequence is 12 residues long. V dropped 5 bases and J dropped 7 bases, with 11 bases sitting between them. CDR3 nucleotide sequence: TGTGCCAGCAGTCCGACTGGGGTTGGCTACACCTTC. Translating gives CASSPTGVGYTF.

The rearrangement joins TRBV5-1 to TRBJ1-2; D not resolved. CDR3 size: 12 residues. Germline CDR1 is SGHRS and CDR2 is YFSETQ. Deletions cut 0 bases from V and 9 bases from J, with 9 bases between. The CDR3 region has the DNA TGCGCCAGCAGCTTGGTGCCGGGGAGCTACACCTTC. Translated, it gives CASSLVPGSYTF.

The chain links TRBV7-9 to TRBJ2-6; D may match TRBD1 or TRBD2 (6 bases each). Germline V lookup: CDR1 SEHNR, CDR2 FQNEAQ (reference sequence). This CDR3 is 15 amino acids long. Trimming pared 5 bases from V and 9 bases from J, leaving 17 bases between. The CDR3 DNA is TGTGCCAGCAGCAGGGGGGCAGTCCGTGGCAACGTCCTGACTTTC. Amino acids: CASSRGAVRGNVLTF.